The entry below describes one TCR beta chain. The data belong to a study of blood T cell repertoires in COVID-19. Turning to the study itself: PBMCs, B-cell-depleted T cells, or T cells provided the cDNA or gDNA that made up the material.

Assay used: immunoSEQ multiplex PCR; TCRdb lists only in-frame clones, some missing. The sample shows a few hundred thousand clones, 70% to 90% of them seen only once. The CDR3 loop spans 15 amino acids. V lost 2 bases and J 2 bases, leaving 11 bases between the germline ends. CDR1 and CDR2 from the germline V gene are SEHNR and FQNEAQ (reference sequence). This TCR was recovered from a woman aged 50 to 65 with acute or convalescent COVID-19. Material for sequencing was peripheral blood. V usage is TRBV7-9 and J usage is TRBJ2-3; tentative D call: TRBD1 (5 bases). CDR3 in DNA: TGTGCCAGCAGCTTACCCCAGACAGCCACAGATACGCAGTATTTT. This gives the protein CASSLPQTATDTQYF. The variable domain in full, completed from reference TRBV7-9 and TRBJ2-3, reads DTGVSQNPRHKITKRGQNVTFRCDPISEHNRLYWYRQTLGQGPEFLTYFQNEAQLEKSRLLSDRFSAERPKGSFSTLEIQRTEQGDSAMYLCASSLPQTATDTQYFGPGTRLTVL.